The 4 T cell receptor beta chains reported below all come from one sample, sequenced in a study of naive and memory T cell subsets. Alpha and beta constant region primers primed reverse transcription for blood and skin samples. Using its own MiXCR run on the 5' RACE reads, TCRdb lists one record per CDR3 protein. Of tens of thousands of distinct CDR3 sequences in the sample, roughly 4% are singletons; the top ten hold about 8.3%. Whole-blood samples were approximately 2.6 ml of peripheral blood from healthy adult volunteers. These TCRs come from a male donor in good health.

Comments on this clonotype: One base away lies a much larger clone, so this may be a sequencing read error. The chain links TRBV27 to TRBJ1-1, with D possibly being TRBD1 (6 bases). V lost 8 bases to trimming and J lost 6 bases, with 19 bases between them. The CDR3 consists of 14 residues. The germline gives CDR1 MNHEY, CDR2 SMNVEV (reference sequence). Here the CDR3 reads CASGSQGLCAEAFF. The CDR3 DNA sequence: TGTGCCAGCGGATCACAGGGCCTCTGTGCTGAAGCTTTCTTT.

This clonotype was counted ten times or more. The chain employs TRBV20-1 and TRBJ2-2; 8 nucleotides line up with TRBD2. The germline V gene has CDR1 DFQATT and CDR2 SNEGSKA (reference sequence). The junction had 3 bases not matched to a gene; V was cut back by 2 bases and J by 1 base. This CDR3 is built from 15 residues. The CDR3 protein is CSARTGGRNTGELFF. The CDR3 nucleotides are TGCAGTGCTAGAACGGGAGGGCGGAACACCGGGGAGCTGTTTTTT.

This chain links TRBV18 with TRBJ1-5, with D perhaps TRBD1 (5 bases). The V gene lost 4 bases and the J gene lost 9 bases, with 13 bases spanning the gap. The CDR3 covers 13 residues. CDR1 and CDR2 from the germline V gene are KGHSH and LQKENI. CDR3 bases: TGTGCCAGCTCACGGCAGGGTAGTATGCCCCAGCATTTT. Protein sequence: CASSRQGSMPQHF. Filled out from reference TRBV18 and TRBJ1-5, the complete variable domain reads NAGVMQNPRHLVRRRGQEARLRCSPMKGHSHVYWYRQLPEEGLKFMVYLQKENIIDESGMPKERFSAEFPKEGPSILRIQQVVRGDSAAYFCASSRQGSMPQHFGDGTRLSIL.

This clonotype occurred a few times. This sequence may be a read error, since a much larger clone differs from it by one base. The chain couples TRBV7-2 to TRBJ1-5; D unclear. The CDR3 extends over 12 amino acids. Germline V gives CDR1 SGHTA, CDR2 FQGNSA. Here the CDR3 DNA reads TGTGCCAGCAGCTTAGAATATCAGCCCCAGAATTTT. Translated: CASSLEYQPQNF.